Given below is one TCR beta chain in context. Antigen: not known. At one end the junction does not follow the germline gene, possibly because of a read error. Other DNA sequences in this specimen translate into the identical CDR3. The donors were part of the validation cohort, which consisted of about 130 subjects and was separate from the first cohort of roughly 620 subjects. The record originates from a study of cytomegalovirus exposure and HLA in healthy donors. Findings and limits, study-wide: According to a subsequent analysis, TCR clusters from the first cohort were inclined to appear together in the roughly 130 validation repertoires.

The CDR3 spans 14 residues. Germline loops: CDR1 MNHEY, CDR2 SMNVEV (reference sequence). The assay was immunoSEQ multiplex PCR, and TCRdb's table has in-frame clones only and misses some. This sample has 200,000 or so clones, with about 89% found just once. The receptor was isolated from a woman younger than 30 in good health and CMV-seronegative. The chain has TRBV27 and TRBJ2-7; tentatively, D is TRBD1 (6 bases). The sequenced sample consisted of PBMCs. CDR3 sequence: CASSLLGQTYEQYF. CDR3 in DNA: TGTGCCAGCAGCTTATTAGGACAGACCTACGAGCAGTACTTC.